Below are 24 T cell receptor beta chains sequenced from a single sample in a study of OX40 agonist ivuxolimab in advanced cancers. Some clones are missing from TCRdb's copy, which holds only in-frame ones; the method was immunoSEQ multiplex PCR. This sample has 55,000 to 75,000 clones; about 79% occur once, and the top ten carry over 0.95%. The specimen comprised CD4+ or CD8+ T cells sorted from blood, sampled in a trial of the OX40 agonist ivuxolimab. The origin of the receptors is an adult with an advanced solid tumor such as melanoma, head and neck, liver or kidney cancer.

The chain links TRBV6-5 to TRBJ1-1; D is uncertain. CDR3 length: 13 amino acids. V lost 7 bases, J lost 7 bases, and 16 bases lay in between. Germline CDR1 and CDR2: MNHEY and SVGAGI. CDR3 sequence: CASTRTSGFEAFF. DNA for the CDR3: TGTGCCAGCACCAGAACTTCGGGGTTTGAAGCTTTCTTT.

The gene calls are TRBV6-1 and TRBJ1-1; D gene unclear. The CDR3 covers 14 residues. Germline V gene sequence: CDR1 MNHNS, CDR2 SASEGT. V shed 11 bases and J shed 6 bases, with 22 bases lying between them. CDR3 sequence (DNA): TGTGCCGAGTCGCAGGCGTCTAACGTGGCTGAAGCTTTCTTT. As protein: CAESQASNVAEAFF.

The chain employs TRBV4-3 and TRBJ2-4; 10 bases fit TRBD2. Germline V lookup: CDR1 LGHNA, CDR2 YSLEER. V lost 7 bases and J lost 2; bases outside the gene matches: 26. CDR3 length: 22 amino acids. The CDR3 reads CASNHRAGGPPQKRFSKNIQYF. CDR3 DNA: TGCGCCAGCAACCACCGAGCGGGGGGGCCTCCACAGAAACGATTTTCCAAAAACATTCAGTACTTC.

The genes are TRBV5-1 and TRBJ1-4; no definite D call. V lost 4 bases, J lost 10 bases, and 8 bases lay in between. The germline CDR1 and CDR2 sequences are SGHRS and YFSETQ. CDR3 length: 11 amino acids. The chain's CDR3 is CASSETGKLFF. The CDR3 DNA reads TGCGCCAGCAGCGAGACGGGAAAACTGTTTTTT. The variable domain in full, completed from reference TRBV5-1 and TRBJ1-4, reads KAGVTQTPRYLIKTRGQQVTLSCSPISGHRSVSWYQQTPGQGLQFLFEYFSETQRNKGNFPGRFSGRQFSNSRSEMNVSTLELGDSALYLCASSETGKLFFGSGTQLSVL.

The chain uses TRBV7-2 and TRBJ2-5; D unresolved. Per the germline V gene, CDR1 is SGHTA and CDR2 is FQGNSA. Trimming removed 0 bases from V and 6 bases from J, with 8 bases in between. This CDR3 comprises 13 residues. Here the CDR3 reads CASSLAPGQTQYF. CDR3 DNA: TGTGCCAGCAGCTTAGCCCCTGGACAGACCCAGTACTTC.

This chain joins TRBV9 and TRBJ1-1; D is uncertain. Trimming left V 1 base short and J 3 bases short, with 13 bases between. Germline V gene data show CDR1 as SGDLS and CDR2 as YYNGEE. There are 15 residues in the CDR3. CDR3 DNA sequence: TGTGCCAGCAGCGTACGGGGAGGGTTGGACACTGAAGCTTTCTTT. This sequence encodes CASSVRGGLDTEAFF.

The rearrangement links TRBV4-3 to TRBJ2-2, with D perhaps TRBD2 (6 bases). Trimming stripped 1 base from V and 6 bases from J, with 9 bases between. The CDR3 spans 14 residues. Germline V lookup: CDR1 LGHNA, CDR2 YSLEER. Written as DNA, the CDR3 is TGCGCCAGCAGCCAAGCTGGGACTGCCGGGGAGCTGTTTTTT. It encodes CASSQAGTAGELFF.

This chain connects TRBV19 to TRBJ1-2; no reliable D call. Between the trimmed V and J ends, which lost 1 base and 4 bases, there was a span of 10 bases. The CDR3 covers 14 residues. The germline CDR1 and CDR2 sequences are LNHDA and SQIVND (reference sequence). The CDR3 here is CASSIVADSYGYTF. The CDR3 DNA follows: TGTGCCAGTAGTATAGTGGCAGATTCCTATGGCTACACCTTC.

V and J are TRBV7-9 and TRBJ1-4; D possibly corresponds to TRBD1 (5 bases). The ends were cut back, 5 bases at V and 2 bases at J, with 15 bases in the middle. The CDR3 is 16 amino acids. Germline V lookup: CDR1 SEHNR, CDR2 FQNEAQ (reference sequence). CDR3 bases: TGTGCCAGCAGCCCCATTTGGGGGGGGACTAATGAAAAACTGTTTTTT. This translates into CASSPIWGGTNEKLFF.

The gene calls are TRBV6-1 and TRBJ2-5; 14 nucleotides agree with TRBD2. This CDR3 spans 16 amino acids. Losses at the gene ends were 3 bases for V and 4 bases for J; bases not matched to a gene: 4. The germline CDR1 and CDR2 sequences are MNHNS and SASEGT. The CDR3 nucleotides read TGTGCCAGCAGTGAGGGACTAGCGGGGGTAGGAGAGACCCAGTACTTC. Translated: CASSEGLAGVGETQYF.

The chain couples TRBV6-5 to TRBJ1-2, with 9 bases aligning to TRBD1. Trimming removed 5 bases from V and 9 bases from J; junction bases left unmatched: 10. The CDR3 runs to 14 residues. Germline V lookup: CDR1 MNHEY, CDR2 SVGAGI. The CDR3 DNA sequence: TGTGCCAGCAGTCAGGGACAGGGCTTTTTTAGCTACACCTTC. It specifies CASSQGQGFFSYTF.

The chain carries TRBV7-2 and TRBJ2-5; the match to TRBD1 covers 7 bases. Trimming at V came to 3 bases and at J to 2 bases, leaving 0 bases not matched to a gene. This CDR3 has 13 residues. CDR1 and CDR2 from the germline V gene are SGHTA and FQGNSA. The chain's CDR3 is CASSLDRQETQYF. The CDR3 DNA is TGTGCCAGCAGCTTGGACAGGCAAGAGACCCAGTACTTC.

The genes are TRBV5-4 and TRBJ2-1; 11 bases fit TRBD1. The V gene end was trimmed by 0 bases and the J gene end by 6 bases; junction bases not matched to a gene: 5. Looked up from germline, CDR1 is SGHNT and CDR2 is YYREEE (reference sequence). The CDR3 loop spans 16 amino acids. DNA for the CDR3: TGTGCCAGCAGCTTGGTGGGGACAGGGGGTTCCAATGAGCAGTTCTTC. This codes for CASSLVGTGGSNEQFF.

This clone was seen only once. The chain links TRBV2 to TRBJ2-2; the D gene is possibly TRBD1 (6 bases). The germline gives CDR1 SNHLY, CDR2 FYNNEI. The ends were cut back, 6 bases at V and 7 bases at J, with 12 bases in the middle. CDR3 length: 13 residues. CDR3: CASSRGLGGELFF. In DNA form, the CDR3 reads TGTGCCAGCAGCAGGGGTTTGGGCGGGGAGCTGTTTTTT.

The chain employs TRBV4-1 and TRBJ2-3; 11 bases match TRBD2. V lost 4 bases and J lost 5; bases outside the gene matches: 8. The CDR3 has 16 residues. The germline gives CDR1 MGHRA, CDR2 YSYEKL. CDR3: CASSPRGGLAEDTQYF. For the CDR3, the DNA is TGCGCCAGCAGCCCCCGAGGGGGACTAGCGGAAGATACGCAGTATTTT.

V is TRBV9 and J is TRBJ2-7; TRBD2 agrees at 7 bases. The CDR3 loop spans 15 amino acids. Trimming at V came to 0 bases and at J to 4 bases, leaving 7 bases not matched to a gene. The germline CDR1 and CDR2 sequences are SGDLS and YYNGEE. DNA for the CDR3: TGTGCCAGCAGCGTAGAAGGCGGGGGATTATACGAGCAGTACTTC. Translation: CASSVEGGGLYEQYF.

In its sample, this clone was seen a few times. The CDR3 is CASSPWAENIQETQYF. CDR3 nucleotides: TGCGCCAGCAGCCCGTGGGCAGAAAATATACAAGAGACCCAGTACTTC. The gene calls are TRBV5-1 and TRBJ2-5, with no clear D. The germline V gene has CDR1 SGHRS and CDR2 YFSETQ. V lost 4 bases, J lost 2 bases, and 18 bases lay in between. This CDR3 has 16 amino acids.

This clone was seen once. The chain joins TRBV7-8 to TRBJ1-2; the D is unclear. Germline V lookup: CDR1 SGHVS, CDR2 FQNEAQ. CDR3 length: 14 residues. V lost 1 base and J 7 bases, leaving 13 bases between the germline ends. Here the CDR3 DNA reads TGTGCCAGCAGCTTAGGGGTAGCAACGGGTGGCTACACCTTC. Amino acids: CASSLGVATGGYTF. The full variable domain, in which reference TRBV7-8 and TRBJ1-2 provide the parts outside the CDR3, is GAGVSQSPRYKVAKRGQDVALRCDPISGHVSLFWYQQALGQGPEFLTYFQNEAQLDKSGLPSDRFFAERPEGSVSTLKIQRTQQEDSAVYLCASSLGVATGGYTFGSGTRLTVV.

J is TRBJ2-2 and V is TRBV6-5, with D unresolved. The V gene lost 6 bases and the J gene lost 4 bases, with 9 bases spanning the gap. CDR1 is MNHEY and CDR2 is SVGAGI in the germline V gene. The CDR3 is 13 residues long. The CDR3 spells CASRIAFTGELFF. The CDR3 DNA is TGTGCCAGCAGGATAGCATTCACCGGGGAGCTGTTTTTT.

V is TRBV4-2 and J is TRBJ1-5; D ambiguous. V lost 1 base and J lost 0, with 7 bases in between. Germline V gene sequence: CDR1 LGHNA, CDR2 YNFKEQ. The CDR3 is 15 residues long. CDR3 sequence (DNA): TGTGCCAGCAGCCAAGTCTTGATTAGCAATCAGCCCCAGCATTTT. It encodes CASSQVLISNQPQHF.

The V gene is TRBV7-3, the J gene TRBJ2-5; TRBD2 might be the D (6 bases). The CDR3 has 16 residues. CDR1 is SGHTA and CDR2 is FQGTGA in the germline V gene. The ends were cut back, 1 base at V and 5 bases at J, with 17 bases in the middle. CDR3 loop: CASSLKGGAPFETQYF. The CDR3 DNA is TGTGCCAGCAGCTTAAAGGGCGGGGCGCCTTTTGAGACCCAGTACTTC.

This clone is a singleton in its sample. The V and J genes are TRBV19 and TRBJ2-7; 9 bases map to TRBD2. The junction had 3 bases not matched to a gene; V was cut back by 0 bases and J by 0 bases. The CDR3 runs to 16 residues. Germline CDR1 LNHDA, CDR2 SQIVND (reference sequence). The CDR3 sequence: CASSIDSGGTSYEQYF. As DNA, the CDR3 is TGTGCCAGTAGTATAGACAGCGGGGGGACCTCCTACGAGCAGTACTTC.

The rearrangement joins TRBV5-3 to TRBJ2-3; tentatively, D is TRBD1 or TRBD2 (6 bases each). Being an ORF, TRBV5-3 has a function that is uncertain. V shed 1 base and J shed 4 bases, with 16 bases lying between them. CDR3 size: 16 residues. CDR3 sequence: CARSLYTGAGADTQYF. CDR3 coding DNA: TGTGCCAGAAGCTTGTATACGGGGGCCGGGGCAGATACGCAGTATTTT.

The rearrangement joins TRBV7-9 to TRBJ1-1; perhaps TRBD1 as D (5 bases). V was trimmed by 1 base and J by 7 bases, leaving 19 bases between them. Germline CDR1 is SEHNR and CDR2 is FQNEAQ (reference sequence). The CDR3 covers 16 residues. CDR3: CASSLVGRVGRVEAFF. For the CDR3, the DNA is TGTGCCAGCAGCTTAGTGGGCAGGGTGGGTAGGGTTGAAGCTTTCTTT. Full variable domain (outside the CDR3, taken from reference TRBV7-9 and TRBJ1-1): DTGVSQNPRHKITKRGQNVTFRCDPISEHNRLYWYRQTLGQGPEFLTYFQNEAQLEKSRLLSDRFSAERPKGSFSTLEIQRTEQGDSAMYLCASSLVGRVGRVEAFFGQGTRLTVV.